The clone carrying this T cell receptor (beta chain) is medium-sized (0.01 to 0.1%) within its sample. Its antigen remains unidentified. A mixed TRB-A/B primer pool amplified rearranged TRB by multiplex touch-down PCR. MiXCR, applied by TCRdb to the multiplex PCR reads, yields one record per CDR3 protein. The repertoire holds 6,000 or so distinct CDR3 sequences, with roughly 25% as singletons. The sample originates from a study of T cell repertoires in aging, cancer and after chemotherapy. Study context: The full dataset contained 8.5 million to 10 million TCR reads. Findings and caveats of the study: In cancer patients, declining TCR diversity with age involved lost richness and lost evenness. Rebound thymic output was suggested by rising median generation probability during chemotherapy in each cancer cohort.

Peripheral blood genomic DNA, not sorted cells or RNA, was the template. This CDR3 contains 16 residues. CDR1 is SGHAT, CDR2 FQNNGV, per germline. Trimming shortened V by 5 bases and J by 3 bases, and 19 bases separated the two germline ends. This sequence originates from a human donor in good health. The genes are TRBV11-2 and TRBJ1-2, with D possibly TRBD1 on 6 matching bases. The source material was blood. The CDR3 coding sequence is TGTGCCAGCAGCCCCCTCACAGGGCGCAGTGACTATGGCTACACCTTC. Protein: CASSPLTGRSDYGYTF.